The source of this TCR beta chain is a study of blood T cell repertoires in COVID-19. The CDR3 loop spans 16 amino acids. J lost 4 bases, V lost 1 base, and 5 bases had no gene match. Per the germline V gene, CDR1 is SGHAT and CDR2 is FQDESV (reference sequence). Profiled with immunoSEQ multiplex PCR; TCRdb holds only in-frame clones, not every one. In the table there are 350,000 to 450,000 clones, 80% to 90% of which are singletons. The TCR was taken from a man aged 25-45 years who had recovered from COVID-19. Sample: PBMCs or T cells enriched from blood (not recorded which). V usage is TRBV11-1 and J usage is TRBJ2-1; 9 bases agree with TRBD2. The CDR3 DNA follows: TGTGCCAGCAGCTTAGTCCTAGCGGGAAGTTACAATGAGCAGTTCTTC. This translates into CASSLVLAGSYNEQFF.